What follows are 15 T cell receptor beta chains derived from one specimen sequenced in a study of CD8 T cells in Susac syndrome. Reverse transcription of roughly 0.45 to 1 ug RNA used random hexamers. One entry per CDR3 protein, called by TCRdb with MiXCR from the immunoSEQ multiplex PCR reads. Seen here are 200,000 to 300,000 distinct CDR3 sequences, 93% observed once, and the top ten hold around 0.067%. Sequenced material: CD4+ T cells from PBMCs. The receptor set was obtained from a human donor with multiple sclerosis.

V gene TRBV9 combines with J gene TRBJ1-6; weak D call: TRBD1 (6 bases). CDR3 length: 16 residues. Looked up from germline, CDR1 is SGDLS and CDR2 is YYNGEE. V lost 0 bases and J lost 10, with 17 bases in between. DNA for the CDR3: TGTGCCAGCAGCGTAGATGCGGGCAGGGGTGTGTCACCCCTCCACTTT. This translates into CASSVDAGRGVSPLHF.

This clonotype appeared once. This sequence joins TRBV28 and TRBJ2-2; D gene unclear. The germline gives CDR1 MDHEN, CDR2 SYDVKM. The CDR3 covers 14 residues. Trimming took 7 bases from V and 5 from J, leaving 14 bases between them. This CDR3 is CASTHLGRTGELFF. The CDR3 bases are TGTGCCAGCACCCACCTGGGTAGGACCGGGGAGCTGTTTTTT.

This clonotype was found once. The V gene is TRBV28, the J gene TRBJ2-7; TRBD2 matches at 7 bases. The CDR3 length is 14 residues. V shed 5 bases and J 2 bases; nucleotides not matched to a gene: 6. Germline CDR1 and CDR2: MDHEN and SYDVKM. The CDR3 nucleotides read TGTGCCAGCAGTCCGCTGGGAGGGACCTACGAGCAGTACTTC. It yields the protein CASSPLGGTYEQYF.

The CDR3 here is CASSHLGEQYF. The CDR3 DNA reads TGTGCCAGCAGTCACCTGGGGGAGCAGTACTTC. The chain joins TRBV6-6 to TRBJ2-7; D unclear. The CDR3 is 11 residues long. Looked up from germline, CDR1 is MNHNY and CDR2 is SVGAGI (reference sequence). V gave up 5 bases and J gave up 7 bases, with 9 bases separating them.

The chain combines TRBV25-1 with TRBJ1-5, with D perhaps matching TRBD1 (6 bases). CDR1 and CDR2 (germline): MGHDK, SYGVNS. The CDR3 is 15 residues long. V was pared by 8 bases and J by 3 bases, with 17 bases between. CDR3 nucleotides: TGTGCCAGCTCCGAAGGGGGGAAACCCAATCAGCCCCAGCATTTT. Encoded protein: CASSEGGKPNQPQHF. The full variable domain, rest sourced from reference TRBV25-1 and TRBJ1-5, is EADIYQTPRYLVIGTGKKITLECSQTMGHDKMYWYQQDPGMELHLIHYSYGVNSTEKGDLSSESTVSRIRTEHFPLTLESARPSHTSQYLCASSEGGKPNQPQHFGDGTRLSIL.

V is TRBV9 and J is TRBJ2-3; perhaps TRBD2 as D (6 bases). V dropped 0 bases and J dropped 2 bases, with 13 bases sitting between them. CDR3 length equals 16 residues. In germline, CDR1 is SGDLS, CDR2 YYNGEE. The CDR3 is CASSVDVSGNTDTQYF. The CDR3 coding sequence is TGTGCCAGCAGCGTAGATGTTAGCGGAAACACAGATACGCAGTATTTT.

V and J are TRBV20-1 and TRBJ1-4; 7 positions agree with TRBD1. CDR3 length: 13 residues. V was clipped by 3 bases and J by 7 bases; unmatched bases: 5. Germline values: CDR1 DFQATT, CDR2 SNEGSKA (reference sequence). This CDR3 reads CSARKGAGEKLFF. The CDR3 nucleotides are TGCAGTGCTAGGAAGGGGGCGGGTGAAAAACTGTTTTTT.

The chain combines TRBV28 with TRBJ2-5; 7 positions match TRBD1. The CDR3 covers 15 residues. V was pared by 3 bases and J by 4 bases, with 8 bases of the junction left unmatched. The V gene's germline CDR1 is MDHEN and CDR2 SYDVKM. CDR3 protein: CASSFSTGVLETQYF. The DNA of the CDR3 is TGTGCCAGCAGTTTTTCCACAGGGGTCTTAGAGACCCAGTACTTC.

The CDR3 DNA reads as TGTGCCACCAGCAGAGTGGCAGGGCACTCCCAAGAGACCCAGTACTTC. Protein: CATSRVAGHSQETQYF. The chain has TRBV15 and TRBJ2-5; D is perhaps TRBD1 (5 bases). The CDR3 totals 16 residues. Germline V gene data show CDR1 as LNHNV and CDR2 as YYDKDF (reference sequence). V shed 1 base and J shed 1 base, with 13 bases lying between them. Full variable domain (outside the CDR3, taken from reference TRBV15 and TRBJ2-5): DAMVIQNPRYQVTQFGKPVTLSCSQTLNHNVMYWYQQKSSQAPKLLFHYYDKDFNNEADTPDNFQSRRPNTSFCFLDIRSPGLGDTAMYLCATSRVAGHSQETQYFGPGTRLLVL.

CDR3 protein: CAWSVTDLNTEAFF. The CDR3 DNA reads as TGTGCCTGGAGTGTGACAGATCTGAACACTGAAGCTTTCTTT. The J gene is TRBJ1-1, the V gene TRBV30; a weak D match, TRBD1 (5 bases). V lost 0 bases, J lost 0 bases, and 8 bases lay in between. The CDR3 runs 14 residues. CDR1 and CDR2 (germline): GTSNPN, SVGIG (reference sequence).

The chain couples TRBV4-1 to TRBJ1-2, with 11 positions matching TRBD1. From germline, CDR1 is MGHRA and CDR2 YSYEKL. The CDR3 totals 19 residues. V shed 4 bases, J shed 7 bases, and the junction held 20 bases outside the gene matches. The CDR3 sequence: CASSPGGAGQGGYYRGYTF. CDR3 coding DNA: TGCGCCAGCAGCCCGGGGGGGGCGGGACAGGGGGGTTATTATCGTGGCTACACCTTC.

This clonotype was seen once. The genes are TRBV30 and TRBJ1-1; D gene uncertain. The V end lost 4 bases, the J end lost 0 bases, and 15 bases lay between the germline ends. The length of the CDR3 is 15 residues. Germline V gene lookup returns CDR1 GTSNPN and CDR2 SVGIG (reference sequence). CDR3 sequence (DNA): TGTGCCTGGATCCCTAGGATGGTGATGAACACTGAAGCTTTCTTT. Translation gives CAWIPRMVMNTEAFF. Drawing the rest from reference TRBV30 and TRBJ1-1, the complete variable domain is SQTIHQWPATLVQPVGSPLSLECTVEGTSNPNLYWYRQAAGRGLQLLFYSVGIGQISSEVPQNLSASRPQDRQFILSSKKLLLSDSGFYLCAWIPRMVMNTEAFFGQGTRLTVV.

The gene calls are TRBV27 and TRBJ1-1; possibly TRBD1 for D (6 bases). The length of the CDR3 is 12 residues. Trimming cost V 4 bases and J 5 bases, with 8 bases left between them. Per germline, CDR1 MNHEY and CDR2 SMNVEV (reference sequence). Here the CDR3 reads CASSYTGTEAFF. As DNA, the CDR3 is TGTGCCAGCAGTTATACAGGGACTGAAGCTTTCTTT.

This chain connects TRBV19 to TRBJ2-1; D is undetermined. Trimming stripped 5 bases from V and 8 bases from J, with 7 bases between. The CDR3 runs to 11 residues. Germline CDR1 is LNHDA and CDR2 is SQIVND (reference sequence). The CDR3 DNA reads as TGTGCCAGTAGTGGGTGGGATGAGCAGTTCTTC. Encoded protein: CASSGWDEQFF.

This clonotype was seen only once. The chain uses TRBV29-1 and TRBJ1-2; TRBD1 aligns across 8 bases. With 7 bases clipped from V and 3 bases from J, the junction kept 7 bases outside the gene matches. CDR1 is SQVTM and CDR2 is ANQGSEA in the germline V gene. The CDR3 runs to 13 residues. The DNA of the CDR3 is TGCAGCGGCGGACAGGGAGCGGACTATGGCTACACCTTC. Translation gives CSGGQGADYGYTF.